This T cell receptor beta chain came from a study of prognosis after radiotherapy for stage I lung cancer. At the level of the study: Between April 2018 and January 2019, patients with stage I non-small cell lung cancer were enrolled. Histology showed adenocarcinoma in some twelve patients versus squamous cell carcinoma in seven.

Trimming cost V 0 bases and J 6 bases, with 12 bases left between them. Germline V gene sequence: CDR1 DFQATT, CDR2 SNEGSKA (reference sequence). The CDR3 contains 13 residues. By two-round multiplex PCR, the TCR beta CDR3 was amplified from genomic DNA. Specific primers for each TRBV and TRBJ gene were what first-round PCR used. TCRdb re-derived calls from the multiplex PCR reads in MiXCR, one entry per CDR3 protein. Of 26,000 or so distinct CDR3 sequences in the sample, 25% to 35% were seen once. This clonotype was seen repeatedly, ten times or more. The receptor was derived from a donor aged 50 or older with non-small cell lung cancer. The V call is TRBV20-1, the J call TRBJ2-7; a weak D match, TRBD2 (5 bases). Sequencing used PBMCs, obtained before or after stereotactic body radiation therapy (not recorded which). The CDR3 DNA is TGCAGTGCTAGAGACCTCAAACTAGGCGAGCAGTACTTC. Amino acid sequence: CSARDLKLGEQYF.